The 16 T cell receptor beta chains below were found in one sample sequenced in a study of CD8+CD57+ T cells in acquired aplastic anemia. TCR beta VDJ and CDR3 profiling used genomic DNA as template. TCRdb reanalysed the reads using MiXCR and keeps one entry per CDR3 protein. The sample shows under 200,000 distinct CDR3 sequences, roughly 64% of them seen only once. The sequenced material came from sorted CD4+, CD8+, or CD8+CD57+ T cells (not recorded which) from PBMCs. These receptors came from a human donor with severe aplastic anemia or a healthy control (not recorded which).

The rearrangement uses TRBV5-6 and TRBJ1-6; D is possibly TRBD1 (5 bases). CDR1 is SGHDT, CDR2 YYEEEE, per germline. This CDR3 contains 18 residues. The V and J ends lost 2 bases and 2 bases respectively, with 17 bases between them. CDR3 loop: CASSLGAPSLTYNSPLHF. For the CDR3, the DNA is TGTGCCAGCAGCTTAGGGGCCCCATCTCTAACCTATAATTCACCCCTCCACTTT.

In its sample, this clonotype was seen a few times. The V and J genes are TRBV20-1 and TRBJ2-7, with D uncertain. The CDR3 loop spans 14 amino acids. Germline V gives CDR1 DFQATT, CDR2 SNEGSKA (reference sequence). The V end was cut by 1 base, the J end by 0 bases, with 10 bases between. The CDR3 reads CSARGAQLSYEQYF. Written as DNA, the CDR3 is TGCAGTGCTAGAGGTGCACAGCTCTCCTACGAGCAGTACTTC.

The chain uses TRBV15 and TRBJ2-2; no clear D. The V end was cut by 5 bases, the J end by 8 bases, with 9 bases between. The CDR3 runs 12 residues. The germline V gene has CDR1 LNHNV and CDR2 YYDKDF (reference sequence). The CDR3 protein is CATSALVGELFF. CDR3 in DNA: TGTGCCACCAGCGCCCTTGTGGGGGAGCTGTTTTTT.

The J gene is TRBJ2-1, the V gene TRBV7-9; D ambiguous. The CDR3 totals 12 residues. Germline CDR1 SEHNR, CDR2 FQNEAQ (reference sequence). V lost 0 bases and J 12 bases, leaving 9 bases between the germline ends. CDR3 sequence (DNA): TGTGCCAGCAGCTTAGCCCAGAGAGGGCAGTTCTTC. Translating gives CASSLAQRGQFF.

In this sample, this clonotype turned up many times. This sequence joins TRBV3-1 and TRBJ2-3, with D unclear. The CDR3 is 15 amino acids. Germline CDR1 LGHDT, CDR2 YNNKEL (reference sequence). The V end was cut by 1 base, the J end by 2 bases, with 10 bases between. The CDR3 nucleotides are TGTGCCAGCAGCCAAGGGGCCTACTCCACAGATACGCAGTATTTT. Protein sequence: CASSQGAYSTDTQYF.

This clonotype has a single count. The rearrangement joins TRBV10-3 to TRBJ1-3; 8 nucleotides match TRBD1. Per germline, CDR1 ENHRY and CDR2 SYGVKD. V trimming: 7 bases; J trimming: 4 bases; junction bases outside the gene matches: 6. The CDR3 spans 14 residues. The DNA of the CDR3 is TGTGCCATCATGACGACAGGGGCAGGAAACACCATATATTTT. Its protein product is CAIMTTGAGNTIYF.

V is TRBV5-4 and J is TRBJ2-1, with 9 positions matching TRBD2. Germline V CDR1 and CDR2: SGHNT, YYREEE (reference sequence). The CDR3 consists of 17 residues. Unmatched junction bases numbered 15, after V lost 4 bases and J lost 7 bases. The CDR3 nucleotides read TGTGCCAGCAGCCAAGATTCAATTGGCGGGAGGGAGAATGAGCAGTTCTTC. This sequence encodes CASSQDSIGGRENEQFF.

The chain uses TRBV20-1 and TRBJ2-3; 7 bases line up with TRBD1. The V segment lost 5 bases and the J segment 5 bases; nucleotides outside the gene matches: 7. The CDR3 is 13 residues long. Germline V gene data show CDR1 as DFQATT and CDR2 as SNEGSKA (reference sequence). In nucleotides, the CDR3 is TGCAGTGCTGAGACAGGGTGGGGAGATACGCAGTATTTT. Translation gives CSAETGWGDTQYF.

This clonotype was seen many times. V and J are TRBV6-5 and TRBJ2-7; D is uncertain. The germline V gene encodes CDR1 MNHEY and CDR2 SVGAGI. The V end was cut by 0 bases, the J end by 4 bases, with 7 bases between. The CDR3 runs to 13 residues. As DNA, the CDR3 is TGTGCCAGCAGTTACTCCGCCTCTTACGAGCAGTACTTC. Translated: CASSYSASYEQYF.

The V call is TRBV15, the J call TRBJ2-7, with 7 nucleotides matching TRBD1. The germline V gene has CDR1 LNHNV and CDR2 YYDKDF (reference sequence). V dropped 2 bases and J dropped 5; count of bases not matched to a gene: 9. This CDR3 region has 15 residues. The CDR3 DNA follows: TGTGCCACCAGCAGACTGACAGGGTTTAGGCACGAGCAGTACTTC. It yields the protein CATSRLTGFRHEQYF.

The chain joins TRBV7-9 to TRBJ2-7, with D uncertain. The CDR3 contains 12 residues. Trimming cost V 5 bases and J 3 bases, with 8 bases left between them. Germline V gene sequence: CDR1 SEHNR, CDR2 FQNEAQ (reference sequence). DNA for the CDR3: TGTGCCAGCAGCCCGACTCTCTACGAGCAGTACTTC. This translates into CASSPTLYEQYF. The full variable domain, completed using reference TRBV7-9 and TRBJ2-7, is DTGVSQNPRHKITKRGQNVTFRCDPISEHNRLYWYRQTLGQGPEFLTYFQNEAQLEKSRLLSDRFSAERPKGSFSTLEIQRTEQGDSAMYLCASSPTLYEQYFGPGTRLTVT.

This clonotype was seen a single time. This chain uses TRBV2 with TRBJ2-5, with 8 bases fitting TRBD2. The J call is uncertain, as TRBJ2-1 better fits the DNA end. The germline gives CDR1 SNHLY, CDR2 FYNNEI. The CDR3 is made up of 16 amino acids. DNA of the CDR3: TGTGCCAGCAGTGGCGGGACGGGAGGGCCTAAGGATGAGCAGTTCTTC. Its protein is CASSGGTGGPKDEQFF.

For this clonotype: The junction departs from germline at one end; a sequencing error may be responsible. This rearrangement joins TRBV7-7 to TRBJ2-7; D gene unclear. Germline CDR1 SSHAT, CDR2 FNYEAQ (reference sequence). This CDR3 is 9 amino acids long. This chain's CDR3 is CASSRKTRF. Written as DNA, the CDR3 is TGTGCTAGCAGCCGTAAAACCCGATTC.

The chain has TRBV29-1 and TRBJ2-1; D call uncertain. The V gene's germline CDR1 is SQVTM and CDR2 ANQGSEA. The CDR3 is 11 amino acids. V lost 6 bases, J lost 9 bases, and 12 bases lay in between. The CDR3 region has the DNA TGCAGCGTAGGGTCCTACCTTGAGCAGTTCTTC. As protein: CSVGSYLEQFF.

This chain uses TRBV15 with TRBJ2-1; perhaps TRBD2 as D (6 bases). The CDR3 runs 14 residues. The ends were cut back, 4 bases at V and 13 bases at J, with 20 bases in the middle. Germline-derived CDR1 and CDR2 are LNHNV and YYDKDF (reference sequence). CDR3 loop: CATSNHPKGLNQFF. The DNA of the CDR3 is TGTGCCACCAGCAACCACCCAAAGGGACTCAATCAGTTCTTC.

The chain combines TRBV6-5 with TRBJ1-1; 8 bases match TRBD1. Germline-derived CDR1 and CDR2 are MNHEY and SVGAGI. The ends lost 6 bases at V and 4 bases at J; junction bases unmatched: 4. This CDR3 has 13 amino acids. The CDR3 reads CASSQGAVTEAFF. The DNA of the CDR3 is TGTGCCAGCAGCCAGGGGGCGGTCACTGAAGCTTTCTTT.